This TCR beta chain was obtained from a study of T cells in Graves' hyperthyroidism and ophthalmopathy. Findings and limits, study-wide: Separating ophthalmopathy from stable hyperthyroidism was achieved by a 13 V-J model.

This clonotype was seen at least ten times. Antigen specificity is unknown. When ophthalmopathy did not progress within 18 months, Graves' hyperthyroidism was considered stable. Patients aged 18 to 65 with hyperthyroidism were newly diagnosed, with duration under 2 months. Per germline, CDR1 DFQATT and CDR2 SNEGSKA (reference sequence). The CDR3 extends over 14 amino acids. Unmatched junction bases numbered 3, after V lost 2 bases and J lost 2 bases. Amplification of TCR beta CDR3 regions was performed using RNA transcripts as template. The primer set for the first-round RT-PCR of the TCR CDR3 was HTBI. In TCRdb, the multiplex PCR reads were re-called with MiXCR into one record per CDR3 protein. The sample includes some 800,000 distinct CDR3 sequences, around 39% seen only once; the top ten take more than 7%.

The source material was blood. The TCR sequence derives from a man younger than 35 with Graves' hyperthyroidism. This chain links TRBV20-1 with TRBJ2-5; 9 nucleotides match TRBD1. CDR3 loop: CSARRDRAQETQYF. The CDR3 coding sequence is TGCAGTGCTAGAAGGGACAGGGCGCAAGAGACCCAGTACTTC.